What follows are 8 T cell receptor beta chains derived from one specimen sequenced in a study of OX40 agonist ivuxolimab in advanced cancers. The repertoire was sequenced with immunoSEQ multiplex PCR; TCRdb's copy has only in-frame clones and lacks some. This sample has tens of thousands of clones, with more than 85% found just once. The input for sequencing was CD4+ or CD8+ T cells sorted from blood, taken in a trial of the OX40 agonist ivuxolimab. The receptors were sampled from an adult with an advanced solid tumor such as melanoma, head and neck, liver or kidney cancer.

Written as DNA, the CDR3 is TGTGCCAGCAGCCAAGATCCAGCTAGCGAGACCTACGAGCAGTACTTC. As protein: CASSQDPASETYEQYF. This sequence joins TRBV4-2 and TRBJ2-7, with D perhaps TRBD2 (6 bases). Germline values: CDR1 LGHNA, CDR2 YNFKEQ. Trimming took 0 bases from V and 2 from J, leaving 14 bases between them. The CDR3 consists of 16 residues.

The rearrangement joins TRBV2 to TRBJ1-6; possible D gene TRBD1, 5 bases. The V gene lost 4 bases and the J gene lost 9 bases, with 13 bases spanning the gap. The germline gives CDR1 SNHLY, CDR2 FYNNEI. The CDR3 is 14 residues long. CDR3 coding DNA: TGTGCCAGCAGTGCCGGGCAGGGCGGTTCACCCCTCCACTTT. This encodes CASSAGQGGSPLHF. Combining the CDR3 with reference TRBV2 and TRBJ1-6 gives the whole variable domain EPEVTQTPSHQVTQMGQEVILRCVPISNHLYFYWYRQILGQKVEFLVSFYNNEISEKSEIFDDQFSVERPDGSNFTLKIRSTKLEDSAMYFCASSAGQGGSPLHFGNGTRLTVT.

A single count supports this clone. This chain joins TRBV4-3 and TRBJ2-7; 10 bases fit TRBD1. The germline V gene has CDR1 LGHNA and CDR2 YSLEER. The CDR3 is 16 residues long. V lost 0 bases to trimming and J lost 3 bases; unmatched junction nucleotides: 5. CDR3 in amino acids: CASSQESTGGFYEQYF. The CDR3 coding sequence is TGCGCCAGCAGCCAAGAGTCGACAGGGGGCTTCTACGAGCAGTACTTC.

The chain is built from TRBV6-5 and TRBJ2-7, with 9 bases identical to TRBD1. The V gene's germline CDR1 is MNHEY and CDR2 SVGAGI. J lost 0 bases, V lost 4 bases, and 1 base had no gene match. This CDR3 is 14 amino acids long. The CDR3 DNA is TGTGCCAGCAGTTGGGGACAGGGCTCCTACGAGCAGTACTTC. It yields the protein CASSWGQGSYEQYF.

The rearrangement joins TRBV7-9 to TRBJ2-1; 7 nucleotides align to TRBD2. The CDR3 sequence is 17 residues long. Germline CDR1 SEHNR, CDR2 FQNEAQ (reference sequence). V lost 3 bases, J lost 0 bases, and 8 bases stayed unmatched. The CDR3: CASSFFDGTNSYNEQFF. The CDR3 coding sequence is TGTGCCAGCAGCTTCTTTGACGGGACTAACTCCTACAATGAGCAGTTCTTC. The full variable domain, completed using reference TRBV7-9 and TRBJ2-1, is DTGVSQNPRHKITKRGQNVTFRCDPISEHNRLYWYRQTLGQGPEFLTYFQNEAQLEKSRLLSDRFSAERPKGSFSTLEIQRTEQGDSAMYLCASSFFDGTNSYNEQFFGPGTRLTVL.

V gene TRBV7-9 combines with J gene TRBJ2-3; no definite D call. V lost 5 bases and J lost 4, with 16 bases in between. Germline V CDR1 and CDR2: SEHNR, FQNEAQ (reference sequence). This CDR3 is built from 15 residues. The CDR3 reads CASSPTGSSADTQYF. The CDR3 coding sequence is TGTGCCAGCAGCCCCACGGGCTCATCCGCAGATACGCAGTATTTT. Combining the CDR3 with reference TRBV7-9 and TRBJ2-3 gives the whole variable domain DTGVSQNPRHKITKRGQNVTFRCDPISEHNRLYWYRQTLGQGPEFLTYFQNEAQLEKSRLLSDRFSAERPKGSFSTLEIQRTEQGDSAMYLCASSPTGSSADTQYFGPGTRLTVL.

This chain uses TRBV15 with TRBJ2-1; D is unclear. Germline assignment: CDR1 LNHNV and CDR2 YYDKDF (reference sequence). V lost 3 bases to trimming and J lost 9 bases, with 12 bases between them. The CDR3 consists of 13 residues. The CDR3: CATSSEKIGEQFF. CDR3 nucleotides: TGTGCCACCAGCAGTGAAAAAATAGGTGAGCAGTTCTTC.

CDR3 DNA sequence: TGCGCCAGCAGCCATACTAGCGGGGGAGACTACGAGCAGTACTTC. The encoded protein is CASSHTSGGDYEQYF. The rearrangement links TRBV4-3 to TRBJ2-7, with 11 bases aligning to TRBD2. Germline CDR1 LGHNA, CDR2 YSLEER. The junction had 4 bases not matched to a gene; V was cut back by 3 bases and J by 3 bases. The CDR3 is 15 residues long.